The rows below give T cell receptor beta chains drawn from one sample of a study of OX40 agonist ivuxolimab in advanced cancers. Method: immunoSEQ multiplex PCR; TCRdb's copy keeps in-frame clones and lacks some. In the table there are about 130,000 clones, approximately 90% of which are singletons. The sample in question was CD4+ or CD8+ T cells sorted from blood, obtained in a trial of the OX40 agonist ivuxolimab. These receptors all come from an adult with an advanced solid tumor such as melanoma, head and neck, liver or kidney cancer. The CDR3 runs from the conserved cysteine through the conserved F or W. Each record gives: V gene, D gene, clone size, J gene, CDR3 DNA, CDR3 protein. D genes are given only for firm matches. Size is omitted from some rows. Given values are once, few, many or a class for expanded clones.

TRBV6-5,NA,NA,TRBJ2-2,TGTGCCAGCAGGACCGTTCCGAACACCGGGGAGCTGTTTTTT,CASRTVPNTGELFF
TRBV18,TRBD1,NA,TRBJ2-7,TGTGCCAGCTCACCCACAGGGGGAACCTACGAGCAGTACTTC,CASSPTGGTYEQYF
TRBV7-2,TRBD2,NA,TRBJ2-7,TGTGCCAGCAGACTAGCGGGAGGCTGGGAGCAGTACTTC,CASRLAGGWEQYF
TRBV5-1,TRBD2,NA,TRBJ2-2,TGCGCCAGCAGCTCCCGCCGGCTAGCGGTGATCACCGGGGAGCTGTTTTTT,CASSSRRLAVITGELFF
TRBV18,TRBD1,NA,TRBJ1-2,TGTGCCAGTTCACTCGGGACAGGGGCTTCTAACTATGGCTACACCTTC,CASSLGTGASNYGYTF
TRBV5-1,NA,NA,TRBJ2-3,TGCGCCAGCAGCTTGTGGCAGGGGACCACAGATACGCAGTATTTT,CASSLWQGTTDTQYF
TRBV27,TRBD1,NA,TRBJ1-5,TGTGCCAGCAAGGTGACAGGGGGCTCACATAGCAATCAGCCCCAGCATTTT,CASKVTGGSHSNQPQHF
TRBV30,NA,NA,TRBJ2-3,TGTGCCTGGAGTGTACTCTCCGGGACCCACACAGATACGCAGTATTTT,CAWSVLSGTHTDTQYF
TRBV4-1,NA,NA,TRBJ2-7,TGCGCCAGCAGCCAAGTGGCAGGCGAAACCTACGAGCAGTACTTC,CASSQVAGETYEQYF
TRBV9,NA,once,TRBJ1-2,TGTGCCAGCAGCGTAGAGGGGCACTATGGCTACACCTTC,CASSVEGHYGYTF
TRBV6-1,NA,NA,TRBJ1-2,TGTGCCAGCAGTTCTGGGCCTCGGAACTATGGCTACACCTTC,CASSSGPRNYGYTF
TRBV6-4,NA,few,TRBJ2-1,TGTGCCAGCAGTGACTCATCGGCCCCCTACAATGAGCAGTTCTTC,CASSDSSAPYNEQFF
TRBV30,TRBD1,NA,TRBJ1-3,TGTGCCTGTGTACGAGGGGACAGCTCTGGAAACACCATATATTTT,CACVRGDSSGNTIYF
TRBV5-1,NA,NA,TRBJ2-2,TGCGCCAGCAGCTTTAGGACAGACACCGGGGAGCTGTTTTTT,CASSFRTDTGELFF
TRBV19,TRBD1,NA,TRBJ2-7,TGTGCCAGTAGCACAGGGGGCGTTTCGGACGAGCAGTACTTC,CASSTGGVSDEQYF
TRBV14,TRBD2,NA,TRBJ2-1,TGTGCCAGCAGACAAGCAGGGACTAGCGGGAACAATGAGCAGTTCTTC,CASRQAGTSGNNEQFF
TRBV6-5,NA,NA,TRBJ1-5,TGTGCCAGCAGTTACTCGGGGAGGGGGGATCAGCCCCAGCATTTT,CASSYSGRGDQPQHF
TRBV28,NA,NA,TRBJ1-1,TGTGCCAGCAGAAAGGGAGAGTGGAACACTGAAGCTTTCTTT,CASRKGEWNTEAFF
TRBV5-4,NA,once,TRBJ1-1,TGTGCCAGCAGCGTGGACAGTTCCACTGAAGCTTTCTTT,CASSVDSSTEAFF
TRBV7-2,NA,NA,TRBJ1-3,TGTGCCAGCAGCCTGGGACCGGTGGCAGGAAACACCATATATTTT,CASSLGPVAGNTIYF
TRBV6-9,NA,NA,TRBJ2-7,TGTGCCAGCAGTTTCCCGGGGCCCTCCAACGAGCAGTACTTC,CASSFPGPSNEQYF
TRBV6-6,TRBD2,NA,TRBJ2-2,TGTGCCAGCAGTTACCTGGGCGGGGGGAACACCGGGGAGCTGTTTTTT,CASSYLGGGNTGELFF
TRBV6-5,NA,NA,TRBJ2-1,TGTGCCAGCAGTTTGCAGGGAATTCCCTCCTACAATGAGCAGTTCTTC,CASSLQGIPSYNEQFF
TRBV6-6,NA,NA,TRBJ1-3,TGTGCCAGCAGTTACTCTGGGAACACCATATATTTT,CASSYSGNTIYF
TRBV5-4,NA,NA,TRBJ1-2,TGTGCCAGCAGCTTAAGGAAAAGCGGCTACACCTTC,CASSLRKSGYTF
TRBV5-1,TRBD1,NA,TRBJ1-1,TGCGCCAGCAGCCTCATCGGGACAGGCCTAACTGAAGCTTTCTTT,CASSLIGTGLTEAFF
TRBV7-9,NA,once,TRBJ1-4,TGTGCCAGCAGCTTAAGGGGGACTAACGAAAAACTGTTTTTT,CASSLRGTNEKLFF
TRBV6-1,TRBD1,NA,TRBJ2-7,TGTGCCAGTCTAGACAGGGGAAAGGGCTACGAGCAGTACTTC,CASLDRGKGYEQYF
TRBV7-7,NA,NA,TRBJ2-5,TGTGCTAGCAGCTTAGCAGGGGCGGTTGGAGAGACCCAGTACTTC,CASSLAGAVGETQYF
TRBV18,NA,NA,TRBJ1-1,TGTGCCAGCTCACTAAACAGGGCGTCGGTCGTCTCCCTGAACACTGAAGCTTTCTTT,CASSLNRASVVSLNTEAFF
TRBV5-4,NA,NA,TRBJ2-3,TGTGCCAGCAGCTTACAGTGGCCCGGCACAGATACGCAGTATTTT,CASSLQWPGTDTQYF
TRBV5-4,TRBD1,NA,TRBJ1-2,TGTGCCAGCAGCTCCCCCAAACAGGGGAACTATGGCTACACCTTC,CASSSPKQGNYGYTF
TRBV6-4,TRBD2,NA,TRBJ2-1,TGTGCCAGCAGCGTGGGGACTAGCGGGAGGAATGAGCAGTTCTTC,CASSVGTSGRNEQFF
TRBV7-7,NA,NA,TRBJ2-3,TGTGCTAGCAGCTTAGAGTTAAGCTCAGATACGCAGTATTTT,CASSLELSSDTQYF
TRBV7-2,TRBD1,once,TRBJ2-7,TGTGCCAGCAGCGCCGGGACAGGGCTAGGTATGCCTTACGAGCAGTACTTC,CASSAGTGLGMPYEQYF
TRBV7-2,NA,NA,TRBJ1-4,TGTGCCAGCAGCCCGGGGGGAACTAATGAAAAACTGTTTTTT,CASSPGGTNEKLFF
TRBV2,NA,NA,TRBJ2-1,TGTGCCAGGGGCGGGGCGCCGAGCTCCTACAATGAGCAGTTCTTC,CARGGAPSSYNEQFF
TRBV19,NA,NA,TRBJ2-1,TGTGCCAGTAGCCCCCCGAGGGAAGGGACCGATGAGCAGTTCTTC,CASSPPREGTDEQFF
TRBV18,TRBD2,NA,TRBJ2-7,TGTGCCAGCTCACCGCTAGCGGGAGTAGGTAACGAGCAGTACTTC,CASSPLAGVGNEQYF
TRBV28,NA,once,TRBJ1-6,TGTGCCAGCACATCCTCCGGGAGGGGACTCCACTTT,CASTSSGRGLHF
TRBV7-2,TRBD2,NA,TRBJ2-2,TGTGCCAGCAGCCGCACTAGCGGGAGGGCCGGGAGCACCGGGGAGCTGTTTTTT,CASSRTSGRAGSTGELFF
TRBV18,NA,NA,TRBJ2-2,TGTGCCAGCTCATCCAGGGACTCGAACACCGGGGAGCTGTTTTTT,CASSSRDSNTGELFF
TRBV6-5,TRBD2,NA,TRBJ2-7,TGTGCCAGCAGTGGGAGCGGGAGAGGCTACGAGCAGTACTTC,CASSGSGRGYEQYF
TRBV14,TRBD1,NA,TRBJ2-7,TGTGCCAGCAGCCAAGCGGGACAGTCCTACGAGCAGTACTTC,CASSQAGQSYEQYF
TRBV27,NA,NA,TRBJ2-7,TGTGCCAGCAGTTTTAGGGGATCCGAGCAGTACTTC,CASSFRGSEQYF
TRBV5-1,TRBD1,once,TRBJ1-1,TGCGCCAGCAGCTTGGCGGGACAGGGATACACTGAAGCTTTCTTT,CASSLAGQGYTEAFF
TRBV2,TRBD2,NA,TRBJ2-7,TGTGCCAGCAGTATCCTAGCGGGAGCGGTCTACGAGCAGTACTTC,CASSILAGAVYEQYF
TRBV5-1,NA,NA,TRBJ2-1,TGCGCCAGCAGCGTATTAGCTGCCTCCTACAATGAGCAGTTCTTC,CASSVLAASYNEQFF
TRBV28,NA,NA,TRBJ2-7,TGTGCCAGCAGGGACAACTCCTACGAGCAGTACTTC,CASRDNSYEQYF
TRBV27,NA,NA,TRBJ2-7,TGTGCCAGCAGTCACAGGGACGAGCAGTACTTC,CASSHRDEQYF
TRBV11-3,NA,NA,TRBJ2-4,TGTGCCAGCAGCTTAGGAGGTGCCCCGAGGAACATTCAGTACTTC,CASSLGGAPRNIQYF
TRBV5-1,NA,NA,TRBJ1-4,TGCGCCAGCAGCTTGGGGCAGGGTGATAATGAAAAACTGTTTTTT,CASSLGQGDNEKLFF
TRBV7-9,NA,few,TRBJ2-7,TGTGCCAGCGGGTCCGGGACACAGCAGTACTTC,CASGSGTQQYF
TRBV7-3,TRBD2,NA,TRBJ2-5,TGTGCCAGCAGCTTAAGGGCTAGCGGAGAAGAGACCCAGTACTTC,CASSLRASGEETQYF
TRBV28,NA,NA,TRBJ1-4,TGTGCCAGCTGCCGGGACATACAATTTAAACTGTTTTTT,CASCRDIQFKLFF
TRBV7-3,NA,NA,TRBJ2-2,TGTGCCAGCAGCTTAACAGGGACGACCGGGGAGCTGTTTTTT,CASSLTGTTGELFF
TRBV28,NA,NA,TRBJ2-6,TGTGCCAGCGCCGACGGAGGGGGCCTTGGGGCCAACGTCCTGACTTTC,CASADGGGLGANVLTF